This T cell receptor beta chain was identified in a study of cytomegalovirus exposure and HLA in healthy donors. A word on this clone: The antigen remains undetermined.

Amplification used 60 Vbeta primers and 13 Jbeta primers. Repertoires were generated with immunoSEQ multiplex PCR, while TCRdb's copy carries only in-frame clones and drops some. The sample carries about 120,000 clones, 65% to 85% recorded once. Study-wide findings and caveats: A later analysis showed TCR association rates differing by HLA locus, peaking at DRB1 and lowest at HLA-C.

The receptor's source is a man aged 18 to 29 in good health and CMV-seropositive. The specimen was PBMCs.

CDR3 region: CASSQVDLGLATNEQFF. The CDR3 DNA reads TGCGCCAGCAGCCAAGTTGATTTAGGACTAGCGACCAATGAGCAGTTCTTC. The genes are TRBV4-1 and TRBJ2-1, with 9 bases matching TRBD2. Looked up from germline, CDR1 is MGHRA and CDR2 is YSYEKL. The CDR3 runs 17 residues. After removal of 1 base from V and 6 bases from J, the junction contained 10 bases not matched to a gene.